This TCR beta chain was sequenced during a study of T cells in Graves' hyperthyroidism and ophthalmopathy. V lost 5 bases and J lost 2, with 15 bases in between. Per the germline V gene, CDR1 is LNHNV and CDR2 is YYDKDF (reference sequence). This CDR3 is 15 amino acids long. Template material for amplifying TCR beta CDR3 regions consisted of RNA transcripts. A first-round RT-PCR of the TCR CDR3 used the HTBI primer set. Each CDR3 protein is one row after TCRdb ran MiXCR on the multiplex PCR reads. The data contain 800,000 or so distinct CDR3 sequences, roughly 40% of them singletons. The table lists this clonotype with a count of one. Its antigen is unknown. A much larger clone lies a single base off, so this may be a read error. No progression to ophthalmopathy during 18 months of follow-up defined stable disease. Disease duration under 2 months; hyperthyroidism patients were aged 18 to 65. Uncontrolled infection, other autoimmune disease, pregnancy or lactation barred patients from enrollment.

Regarding the study as a whole: Ophthalmopathy and stable hyperthyroidism were separated by a 13 V-J model.

The receptor comes from a man younger than 30 with Graves' hyperthyroidism. This chain links TRBV15 with TRBJ2-5, with D perhaps matching TRBD1 or TRBD2 (6 bases each). Sequenced material: blood. CDR3 in amino acids: CATSGGAGEQETQYF. The CDR3 DNA sequence: TGTGCCACCAGCGGAGGGGCAGGGGAGCAAGAGACCCAGTACTTC.